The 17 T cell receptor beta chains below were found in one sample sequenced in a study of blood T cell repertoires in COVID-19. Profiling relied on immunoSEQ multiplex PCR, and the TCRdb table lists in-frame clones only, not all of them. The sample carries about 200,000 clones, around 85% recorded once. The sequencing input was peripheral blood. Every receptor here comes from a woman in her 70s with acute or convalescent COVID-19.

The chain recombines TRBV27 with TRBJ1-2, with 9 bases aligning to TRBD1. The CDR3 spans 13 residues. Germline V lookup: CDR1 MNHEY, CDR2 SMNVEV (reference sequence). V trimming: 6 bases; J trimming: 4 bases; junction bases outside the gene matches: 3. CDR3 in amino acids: CASRGTGFYGYTF. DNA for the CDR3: TGTGCCAGCAGGGGGACAGGGTTCTATGGCTACACCTTC.

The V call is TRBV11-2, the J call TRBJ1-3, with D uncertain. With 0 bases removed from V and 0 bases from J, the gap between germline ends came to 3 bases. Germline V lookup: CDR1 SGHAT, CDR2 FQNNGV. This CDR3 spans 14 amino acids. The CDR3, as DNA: TGTGCCAGCAGCTTAGAGTACTCTGGAAACACCATATATTTT. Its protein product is CASSLEYSGNTIYF.

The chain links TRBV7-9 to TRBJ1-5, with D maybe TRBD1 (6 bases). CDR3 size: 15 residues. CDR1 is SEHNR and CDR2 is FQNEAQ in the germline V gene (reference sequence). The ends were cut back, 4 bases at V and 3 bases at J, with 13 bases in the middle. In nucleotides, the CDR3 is TGTGCCAGCAGCTCTGACAGGAGTTTCAATCAGCCCCAGCATTTT. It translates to CASSSDRSFNQPQHF.

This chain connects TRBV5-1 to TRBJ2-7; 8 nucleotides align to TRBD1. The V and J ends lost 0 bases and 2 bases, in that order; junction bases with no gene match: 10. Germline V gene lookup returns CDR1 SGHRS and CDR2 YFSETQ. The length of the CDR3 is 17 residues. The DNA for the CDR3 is TGCGCCAGCAGCTTGGGGACAGGGTCCACCGCAACCTACGAGCAGTACTTC. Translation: CASSLGTGSTATYEQYF.

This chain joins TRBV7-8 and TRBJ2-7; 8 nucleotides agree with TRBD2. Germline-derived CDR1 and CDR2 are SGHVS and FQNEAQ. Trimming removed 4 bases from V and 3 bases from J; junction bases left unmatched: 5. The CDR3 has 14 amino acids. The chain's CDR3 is CASSSGLVHYEQYF. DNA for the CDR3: TGTGCCAGCAGCTCGGGACTAGTTCACTACGAGCAGTACTTC.

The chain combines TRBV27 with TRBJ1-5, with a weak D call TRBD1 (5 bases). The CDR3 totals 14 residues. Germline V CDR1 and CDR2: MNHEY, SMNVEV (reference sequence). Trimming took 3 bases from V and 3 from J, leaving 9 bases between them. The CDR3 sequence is CASSLAGFNQPQHF. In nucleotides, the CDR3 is TGTGCCAGCAGTTTGGCAGGGTTCAATCAGCCCCAGCATTTT.

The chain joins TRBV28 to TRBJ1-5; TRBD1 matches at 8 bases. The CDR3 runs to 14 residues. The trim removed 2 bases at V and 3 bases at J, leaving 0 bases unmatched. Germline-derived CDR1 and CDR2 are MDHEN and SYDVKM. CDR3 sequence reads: CASSLQGANQPQHF. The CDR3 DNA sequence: TGTGCCAGCAGTTTACAGGGGGCCAATCAGCCCCAGCATTTT.

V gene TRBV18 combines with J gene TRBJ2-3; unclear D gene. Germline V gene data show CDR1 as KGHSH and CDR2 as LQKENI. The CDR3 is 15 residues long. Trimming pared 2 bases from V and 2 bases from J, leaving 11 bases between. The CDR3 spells CASSPISTVTDTQYF. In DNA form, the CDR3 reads TGTGCCAGCTCACCAATAAGCACTGTCACAGATACGCAGTATTTT.

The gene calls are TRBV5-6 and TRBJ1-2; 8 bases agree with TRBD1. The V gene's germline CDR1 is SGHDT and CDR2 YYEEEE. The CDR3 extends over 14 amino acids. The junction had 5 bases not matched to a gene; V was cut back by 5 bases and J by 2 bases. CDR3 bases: TGTGCCAGCAGGCGGGGACAGGTGAACTATGGCTACACCTTC. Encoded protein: CASRRGQVNYGYTF.

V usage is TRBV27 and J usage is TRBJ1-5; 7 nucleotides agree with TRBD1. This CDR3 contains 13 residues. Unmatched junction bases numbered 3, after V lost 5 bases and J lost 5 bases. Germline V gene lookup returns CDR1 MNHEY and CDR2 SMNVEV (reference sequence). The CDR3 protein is CASSTQGDQPQHF. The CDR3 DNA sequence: TGTGCCAGCAGTACGCAGGGGGATCAGCCCCAGCATTTT.

CDR3 region: CASSLLGVANTGELFF. Written as DNA, the CDR3 is TGTGCCAGCAGCTTACTCGGGGTGGCGAACACCGGGGAGCTGTTTTTT. The rearrangement links TRBV7-8 to TRBJ2-2; perhaps TRBD2 as D (5 bases). Germline V gene lookup returns CDR1 SGHVS and CDR2 FQNEAQ. The CDR3 covers 16 residues. Between the trimmed V and J ends, which lost 2 bases and 0 bases, there was a span of 10 bases.

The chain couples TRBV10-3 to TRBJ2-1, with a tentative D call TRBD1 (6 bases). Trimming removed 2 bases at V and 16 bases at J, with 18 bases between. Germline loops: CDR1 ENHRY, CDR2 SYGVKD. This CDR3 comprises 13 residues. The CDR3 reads CAISETLQVQGFF. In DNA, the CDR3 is TGTGCCATCAGTGAGACCCTACAGGTACAGGGTTTCTTC.

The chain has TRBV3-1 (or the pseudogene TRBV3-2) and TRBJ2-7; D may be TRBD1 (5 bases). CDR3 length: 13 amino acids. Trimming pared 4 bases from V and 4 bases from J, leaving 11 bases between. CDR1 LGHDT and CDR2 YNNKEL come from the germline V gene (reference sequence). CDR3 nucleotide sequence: TGTGCCAGCAGCCTCTCAAAGGGGTACGAGCAGTACTTC. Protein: CASSLSKGYEQYF.

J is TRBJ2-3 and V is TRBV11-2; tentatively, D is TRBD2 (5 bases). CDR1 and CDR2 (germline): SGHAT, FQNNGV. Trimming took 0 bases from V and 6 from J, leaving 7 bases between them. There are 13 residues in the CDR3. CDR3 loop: CASSLDRGDTQYF. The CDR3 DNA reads TGTGCCAGCAGCTTAGACAGAGGGGATACGCAGTATTTT.

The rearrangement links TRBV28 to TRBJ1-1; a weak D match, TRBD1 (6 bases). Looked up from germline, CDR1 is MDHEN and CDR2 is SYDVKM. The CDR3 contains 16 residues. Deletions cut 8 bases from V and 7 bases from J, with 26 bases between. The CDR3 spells CASPPAGGRRVLEAFF. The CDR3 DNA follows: TGTGCCAGCCCCCCTGCGGGGGGCAGGCGCGTTCTTGAAGCTTTCTTT. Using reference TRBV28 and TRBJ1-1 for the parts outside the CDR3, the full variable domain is DVKVTQSSRYLVKRTGEKVFLECVQDMDHENMFWYRQDPGLGLRLIYFSYDVKMKEKGDIPEGYSVSREKKERFSLILESASTNQTSMYLCASPPAGGRRVLEAFFGQGTRLTVV.

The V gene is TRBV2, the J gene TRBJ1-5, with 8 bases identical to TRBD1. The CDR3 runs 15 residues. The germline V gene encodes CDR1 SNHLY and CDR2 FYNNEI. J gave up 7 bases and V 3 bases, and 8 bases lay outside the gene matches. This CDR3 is CASSDMTGARQPQHF. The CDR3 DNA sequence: TGTGCCAGCAGTGATATGACAGGGGCCCGGCAGCCCCAGCATTTT.

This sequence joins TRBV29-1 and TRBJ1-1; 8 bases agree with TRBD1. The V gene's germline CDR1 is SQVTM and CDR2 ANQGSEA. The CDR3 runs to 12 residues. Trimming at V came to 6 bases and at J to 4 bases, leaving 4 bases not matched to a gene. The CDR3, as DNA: TGCAGCGTGCAGGGGGCCCTCACTGAAGCTTTCTTT. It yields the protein CSVQGALTEAFF.